The rows below give T cell receptor beta chains drawn from one sample of a study of cytomegalovirus exposure and HLA in healthy donors. Generated by immunoSEQ multiplex PCR, the TCRdb table keeps only in-frame clones and is missing some. The sample holds about 140,000 clones, 75% to 85% seen once. Sequencing input: PBMCs. These receptors were taken from a female donor in good health and CMV-seropositive. Each CDR3 is given with its conserved first and last residue. D genes are given only for firm matches. A clone size is listed for some rows: how often the clone was seen (once, few, many), or a class if it is expanded.

abundance	v_gene	j_gene	d_gene	CDR3nt	CDR3aa
.	TRBV4-2	TRBJ1-2	TRBD1	TGTGCCAGCAGGTCAGGGGGCGGCTACACCTTC	CASRSGGGYTF
.	TRBV27	TRBJ1-1	.	TGTGCCAGCGGGGGCGTCCCGAACACTGAAGCTTTCTTT	CASGGVPNTEAFF
.	TRBV18	TRBJ1-1	.	TGTGCCAGCTCACTCCAAGCAGCAGCCGAGACTGAAGCCTTCTTT	CASSLQAAAETEAFF
.	TRBV10-3	TRBJ1-6	.	TGTGCCATCAGTGAGGACGGCTTGGGCGCCCTCCACTTT	CAISEDGLGALHF
.	TRBV5-1	TRBJ2-2	TRBD2	TGCGCCAGCAGCCCCACTGTGCGGGGGAAATCCGGGGAGCTGTTTTTT	CASSPTVRGKSGELFF
.	TRBV4-2	TRBJ1-3	.	TGTGCCAGCAGCCAAATCGGCTCTGGAAACACCATATATTTT	CASSQIGSGNTIYF
few	TRBV6-4	TRBJ2-7	.	TGTGCCTGGAGGAGGGCCCCCGAGCAGTACTTC	CAWRRAPEQYF
.	TRBV7-2	TRBJ2-3	.	TGTGCCAGCAGCTCTCGACATGGAGATACGCAGTATTTT	CASSSRHGDTQYF
.	TRBV19	TRBJ2-1	TRBD2	TGTGCCAGTAGTAGGGAAGCGGGGGGCCTCAATGAGCAGTTCTTC	CASSREAGGLNEQFF
few	TRBV10-3	TRBJ1-1	TRBD1	TGTGCCGTAACCGGGACAGGGGTCACTGAAGCTTTCTTT	CAVTGTGVTEAFF
.	TRBV19	TRBJ1-5	.	TGTGCCAGTAGTATATTCGGGTTAGGCAGTAGCTCCTATAGCAATCAGCCCCAGCATTTT	CASSIFGLGSSSYSNQPQHF
.	TRBV5-1	TRBJ2-1	TRBD2	TGCGCCGGCAGCTTTACTAGCGGGGGGGGGAGCTCCTACAATGAGCAGTTCTTC	CAGSFTSGGGSSYNEQFF
.	TRBV6-6	TRBJ1-3	.	TGTGCCAGCAGTACTCAGAGGGGAAACACCATATATTTT	CASSTQRGNTIYF
.	TRBV28	TRBJ1-5	TRBD1	TGTGCCAGCAGTATCCGACAGGGGGCCGATCAGCCCCAGCATTTT	CASSIRQGADQPQHF
.	TRBV5-5	TRBJ2-1	TRBD1	TGTGCCAGCAGCGCCCGACAGGGGGTTGGGGAGCAGTTCTTC	CASSARQGVGEQFF
.	TRBV29-1	TRBJ2-7	TRBD1	TGCAGCGTTTGCAGACAGGGGGCTTACGAGCAGTACTTC	CSVCRQGAYEQYF
.	TRBV6-1	TRBJ2-7	TRBD2	TGTGCCAGCGGTTCGCGGGAGTCGGGGGAGCAGTACTTC	CASGSRESGEQYF
.	TRBV7-9	TRBJ1-6	.	TGTTCCAGCAGCTTAGCCCGGACAGCGAGCTCCTATAATTCACCCCTCCACTTT	CSSSLARTASSYNSPLHF
.	TRBV9	TRBJ2-5	TRBD2	TGTGCCAGCACCGTGAGCGGGGCACTCCAAGAGACCCAGTACTTC	CASTVSGALQETQYF
.	TRBV19	TRBJ2-4	.	TGTGCCAGTAGTACCGGCGAGGTTGTGAACATTCAGTACTTC	CASSTGEVVNIQYF
.	TRBV5-6	TRBJ2-1	TRBD1	TGTGCCAGCAGCTCTTATGGGGACAGGTACAATGAGCAGTTCTTC	CASSSYGDRYNEQFF
.	TRBV6-5	TRBJ2-7	TRBD1	TGTGCCAGCAGTTACTCCCGGACAGGTTACGAGCAGTACTTC	CASSYSRTGYEQYF
.	TRBV28	TRBJ2-7	.	TGTGCCAGCAGTTTACCGACTAGGCTAAACGAGCAGTACTTC	CASSLPTRLNEQYF
.	TRBV28	TRBJ2-7	TRBD1	TGTGCCACCTCCGGGACAGGGCGATACGAGCAGTACTTC	CATSGTGRYEQYF
.	TRBV5-1	TRBJ2-7	.	TGCGCCAGCAGCTTGAATTTCGGCAGGGGTTACGAGCAGTACTTC	CASSLNFGRGYEQYF
.	TRBV19	TRBJ2-5	TRBD2	TGTGCCAGTAGTATGGGGGACTTGGGAGGGGAGACCCAGTACTTC	CASSMGDLGGETQYF
.	TRBV7-3	TRBJ2-2	.	TGTGCCAGCAGCTCCTATCGGAACACCGGGGAGCTGTTTTTT	CASSSYRNTGELFF
.	TRBV5-1	TRBJ1-2	.	TGCGCCAGCAGCTTGGCCGGGGGTTCTAACTATGGCTACACCTTC	CASSLAGGSNYGYTF
.	TRBV7-8	TRBJ2-7	TRBD1	TGTGCCAGCAGCTCGGACAGGGGATATTCCTACGAGCAGTACTTC	CASSSDRGYSYEQYF
.	TRBV19	TRBJ1-5	.	TGTGCCAGTAGTATTGTCCCTCCGGTGTATCAGCCCCAGCATTTT	CASSIVPPVYQPQHF
.	TRBV14	TRBJ2-3	.	TGTGCCAGCAGCCAAGATTGGGCGACCACAACTACAGATACGCAGTATTTT	CASSQDWATTTTDTQYF
few	TRBV4-2	TRBJ2-1	.	TGTGCCAGCAGCCAATATACCCCTCCTATGGCCTCGGGTGAGCAGTTCTTC	CASSQYTPPMASGEQFF
.	TRBV11-3	TRBJ1-1	.	TGTGCCAGCAGCCCACCCCGAGAGGCGAAGTGGGACACTGAAGCTTTCTTT	CASSPPREAKWDTEAFF
once	TRBV5-1	TRBJ2-3	TRBD1	TGCGCCAGCAGCGCTACCACAGGGGGCGCAGATACGCAGTATTTT	CASSATTGGADTQYF
.	TRBV7-9	TRBJ2-1	TRBD2	TGTGCCAGCAGCCGCGGGGGGGCTGAGCAGTTCTTC	CASSRGGAEQFF
once	TRBV28	TRBJ2-7	TRBD2	TGTGCCAGCCCCACCCCCTCCTCAGGGCGGGAGGAGTCCTACGAGCAGTACTTC	CASPTPSSGREESYEQYF
.	TRBV6-5	TRBJ1-5	TRBD1	TGTGCCAGCAGCCGATTACAGGGGAATCAGCCCCAGCATTTT	CASSRLQGNQPQHF
.	TRBV19	TRBJ1-2	TRBD1	TGTGCCAGTAAGGGGACAGGGAAGTGGGGCTACACCTTC	CASKGTGKWGYTF
.	TRBV9	TRBJ1-4	.	TGTGCCAGCAGCGTAGAAGGAGGAGTTAGAACTAATGAAAAACTGTTTTTT	CASSVEGGVRTNEKLFF
.	TRBV7-3	TRBJ2-7	TRBD2	TGTGCCAGCAGCCCCATTCCCGCGGGACTAGGGGAGTCCACCAACTACGAGCAGTACTTC	CASSPIPAGLGESTNYEQYF
.	TRBV5-1	TRBJ2-1	.	TGCGCCAGCAGCCTCCAGGGGTCCCTTAATGAGCAGTTCTTC	CASSLQGSLNEQFF
.	TRBV5-1	TRBJ2-3	TRBD2	TGCGCCAGCAGCGCGCTAGCGGGGGGCACAGATACGCAGTATTTT	CASSALAGGTDTQYF
.	TRBV30	TRBJ1-1	TRBD1	TGTGCCTGGAGTAGGGGGGCAGGGGGCTTCACTGAAGCTTTCTTT	CAWSRGAGGFTEAFF
.	TRBV6-5	TRBJ2-5	.	TGTGCCAGCAGTGATAGAGAGACCCAGTACTTC	CASSDRETQYF
.	TRBV9	TRBJ2-1	.	TGTGCCAGCAGCGTATCTGGAGGCGTGGGGAGGCAGAATGAGCAGTTCTTC	CASSVSGGVGRQNEQFF
few	TRBV30	TRBJ1-4	.	TGTGCCTGGAGACAGAAGGGACATCAGAATGAAAAACTGTTTTTT	CAWRQKGHQNEKLFF
.	TRBV15	TRBJ2-5	TRBD1	TGTGCCACCAGCAGCCGACAGGGGGCGCGGGAGACCCAGTACTTC	CATSSRQGARETQYF
.	TRBV6-1	TRBJ2-2	TRBD1	TGTGCCAGCAGTCGACAGGGGCCGAACACCGGGGAGCTGTTTTTT	CASSRQGPNTGELFF
.	TRBV9	TRBJ2-7	TRBD2	TGTGCCAGCAGCGTAGATCCGGGGGGGGCGGGCAACGAGCAGTACTTC	CASSVDPGGAGNEQYF
.	TRBV28	TRBJ2-5	TRBD2	TGTGCCAGCAGCCAATGGGAGGGTCCAGGGAAAGAGACCCAGTACTTC	CASSQWEGPGKETQYF
.	TRBV29-1	TRBJ1-1	.	TGCAGCGAAGTGGGAGTGGGAGTTGAAGCTTTCTTT	CSEVGVGVEAFF
.	TRBV6-1	TRBJ1-5	.	TGTGCCAGCACAGGGGTTGGGCAGCCCCAGCATTTT	CASTGVGQPQHF